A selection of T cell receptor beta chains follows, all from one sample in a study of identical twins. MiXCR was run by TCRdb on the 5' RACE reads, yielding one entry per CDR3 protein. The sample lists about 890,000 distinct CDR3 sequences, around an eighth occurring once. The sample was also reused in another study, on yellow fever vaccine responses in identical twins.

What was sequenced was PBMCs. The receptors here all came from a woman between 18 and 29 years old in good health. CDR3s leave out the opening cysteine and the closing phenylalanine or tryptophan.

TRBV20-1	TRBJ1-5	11	SASQGVNQPQH
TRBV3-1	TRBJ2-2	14	ASSQWDSGRHGELF
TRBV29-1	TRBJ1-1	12	SVEKDRGGTEAF
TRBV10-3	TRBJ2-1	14	AISGGTDRLWGEQF
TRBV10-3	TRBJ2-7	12	AIRSDRGGDEQY
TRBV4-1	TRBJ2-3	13	ASSYSSADTDTQY
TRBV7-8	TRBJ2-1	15	ASSLVSGGPFSNEQF
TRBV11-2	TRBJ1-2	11	ASSRGEFYGYT
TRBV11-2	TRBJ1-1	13	ASSFSRVGSTEAF
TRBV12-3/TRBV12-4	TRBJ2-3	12	ASSFRQSTDTQY
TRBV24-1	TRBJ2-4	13	ATSDGGAGKNIQY
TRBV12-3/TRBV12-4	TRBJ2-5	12	ASSPDRNQETQY
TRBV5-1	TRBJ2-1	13	ASSKPSGRKAEQF
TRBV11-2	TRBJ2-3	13	ASSSGWSHTDTQY
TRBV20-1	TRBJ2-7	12	SARDRRRRDEQY
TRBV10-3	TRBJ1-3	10	AISERGNTIY
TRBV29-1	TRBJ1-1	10	SVGQSNTEAF
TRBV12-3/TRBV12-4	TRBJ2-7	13	ASSRGQESPYEQY
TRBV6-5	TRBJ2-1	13	ASSYRGISYNEQF
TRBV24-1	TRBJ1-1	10	ATSWGNTEAF
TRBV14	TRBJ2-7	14	ASSQLEGQGSTKQY
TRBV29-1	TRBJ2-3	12	SVQLAPSTDTQY
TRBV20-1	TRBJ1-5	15	SADPSGGQGSNQPQH
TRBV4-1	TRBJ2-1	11	ASSQDTDNEQF